This passage covers 27 T cell receptor beta chains from one sample sequenced in a study of T cell changes during pregnancy in multiple sclerosis. Sequencing used immunoSEQ multiplex PCR; TCRdb keeps in-frame clones, though not all of them. The repertoire includes under 75,000 clones, roughly 92% of them detected once, and about 3% sits in the top ten. The sample here was CD8+ T cells from peripheral blood mononuclear cells, taken in the second trimester of pregnancy. The receptors derive from a female donor with multiple sclerosis, enrolled in a pregnancy study.

This clone has a handful of counts. The chain couples TRBV27 to TRBJ2-4; D remains unclear. The CDR3 sequence is 13 residues long. V gave up 3 bases and J gave up 4 bases, with 7 bases separating them. Germline-derived CDR1 and CDR2 are MNHEY and SMNVEV (reference sequence). CDR3 DNA: TGTGCCAGCAGTTTGGGCGTTAAAAACATTCAGTACTTC. Its translation: CASSLGVKNIQYF.

The chain recombines TRBV19 with TRBJ2-6, with D perhaps TRBD1 (5 bases). The germline gives CDR1 LNHDA, CDR2 SQIVND (reference sequence). V was pared by 1 base and J by 4 bases, with 8 bases between. This CDR3 spans 15 amino acids. The CDR3 nucleotides read TGTGCCAGTAGTATAGGTTCAGGGGGGGCCAACGTCCTGACTTTC. Its translation is CASSIGSGGANVLTF. Full variable domain (rest looked up from reference TRBV19 and TRBJ2-6): DGGITQSPKYLFRKEGQNVTLSCEQNLNHDAMYWYRQDPGQGLRLIYYSQIVNDFQKGDIAEGYSVSREKKESFPLTVTSAQKNPTAFYLCASSIGSGGANVLTFGAGSRLTVL.

V usage is TRBV4-2 and J usage is TRBJ2-7, with a weak D call TRBD2 (5 bases). The germline gives CDR1 LGHNA, CDR2 YNFKEQ. The germline V and J ends were trimmed by 0 bases and 4 bases, with 10 bases remaining between them. The CDR3 runs to 14 residues. Written as DNA, the CDR3 is TGTGCCAGCAGCCAAGAGGACCGAGGGTACGAGCAGTACTTC. This encodes CASSQEDRGYEQYF.

CDR3 region: CASSSETGGKGNTIYF. In nucleotides, the CDR3 is TGTGCCAGCAGCTCAGAGACAGGGGGCAAGGGAAACACCATATATTTT. The rearrangement uses TRBV7-4 and TRBJ1-3; 10 bases align to TRBD1. Germline V CDR1 and CDR2: SGHVT, SQSDAQ. The CDR3 loop spans 16 amino acids. The ends lost 4 bases at V and 4 bases at J; junction bases unmatched: 7.

The rearrangement links TRBV19 to TRBJ2-7; TRBD1 aligns across 7 bases. The V gene end was trimmed by 5 bases and the J gene end by 2 bases; junction bases not matched to a gene: 3. From germline, CDR1 is LNHDA and CDR2 SQIVND (reference sequence). The CDR3 is made up of 13 amino acids. CDR3 DNA: TGTGCCAGTAGTCCCGGACAGGCCTACGAGCAGTACTTC. Residues: CASSPGQAYEQYF.

J is TRBJ2-3 and V is TRBV6-1; D might be TRBD1 (5 bases). The V gene's germline CDR1 is MNHNS and CDR2 SASEGT. The length of the CDR3 is 15 residues. Between the trimmed V and J ends, which lost 2 bases and 0 bases, there was a span of 9 bases. The CDR3 sequence: CASSETAGSTDTQYF. The CDR3 DNA sequence: TGTGCCAGCAGTGAAACGGCAGGGAGCACAGATACGCAGTATTTT.

The CDR3 DNA sequence: TGTGCCAGCGAGGGAAGGTCGTCTGAAGCTTTCTTT. As protein: CASEGRSSEAFF. The chain links TRBV6-6 to TRBJ1-1; D gene uncertain. The germline V gene has CDR1 MNHNY and CDR2 SVGAGI (reference sequence). The CDR3 spans 12 residues. V lost 8 bases and J 6 bases, leaving 13 bases between the germline ends.

Here the CDR3 DNA reads TGTGCCAGCAGCTTGGCCGTACAGGGCACTGAAGCTTTCTTT. Amino acids: CASSLAVQGTEAFF. The chain carries TRBV5-6 and TRBJ1-1; a weak D match, TRBD1 (6 bases). CDR3 length equals 14 residues. Germline assignment: CDR1 SGHDT and CDR2 YYEEEE. The V end was cut by 0 bases, the J end by 4 bases, with 10 bases between.

The chain recombines TRBV7-6 with TRBJ2-3, with D tentatively TRBD1 (5 bases). This CDR3 has 12 amino acids. The germline V gene has CDR1 SGHVS and CDR2 FNYEAQ. Trimming left V 1 base short and J 7 bases short, with 6 bases between. CDR3 residues: CASSLGGNTQYF. The DNA of the CDR3 is TGTGCCAGCAGCTTAGGGGGCAATACGCAGTATTTT.

This chain connects TRBV5-6 to TRBJ1-2; D is uncertain. Germline V gene lookup returns CDR1 SGHDT and CDR2 YYEEEE. The V gene lost 4 bases and the J gene lost 3 bases, with 22 bases spanning the gap. The CDR3 runs to 17 residues. This chain's CDR3 is CASSRSHMRVTHYGYTF. CDR3 sequence (DNA): TGTGCCAGCAGCCGAAGTCATATGCGGGTAACGCACTATGGCTACACCTTC.

The V and J genes are TRBV18 and TRBJ1-3; D gene unclear. This CDR3 has 15 residues. Germline loops: CDR1 KGHSH, CDR2 LQKENI. The germline V and J ends were trimmed by 4 bases and 3 bases, with 13 bases remaining between them. The DNA of the CDR3 is TGTGCCAGCTCACGGACTTTGTGGGGTGGAAACACCATATATTTT. Translation: CASSRTLWGGNTIYF.

This chain connects TRBV6-5 to TRBJ2-1; 11 nucleotides agree with TRBD2. J lost 14 bases, V lost 4 bases, and 4 bases had no gene match. CDR1 is MNHEY, CDR2 SVGAGI, per germline. This CDR3 has 12 amino acids. The CDR3, as DNA: TGTGCCAGCAGTTCTCTAGCGGGAGGTGAGTTCTTC. Translating it yields CASSSLAGGEFF.

This chain uses TRBV5-1 with TRBJ1-2, with D maybe TRBD1 (6 bases). The CDR3 has 14 amino acids. With 7 bases removed from V and 8 bases from J, the gap between germline ends came to 21 bases. Germline V CDR1 and CDR2: SGHRS, YFSETQ. The CDR3 coding sequence is TGCGCCAGCGGCCCCATGGACAGTCGGTTAGGCTACACCTTC. Protein sequence: CASGPMDSRLGYTF.

The chain carries TRBV27 and TRBJ2-7; D is perhaps TRBD2 (6 bases). Germline V CDR1 and CDR2: MNHEY, SMNVEV (reference sequence). CDR3 size: 15 residues. The ends were cut back, 5 bases at V and 2 bases at J, with 16 bases in the middle. This CDR3 is CASSLDPGTAYEQYF. DNA of the CDR3: TGTGCCAGCAGTCTCGACCCCGGGACTGCCTACGAGCAGTACTTC.

This rearrangement joins TRBV5-5 to TRBJ2-7; D is unclear. Trimming shortened V by 0 bases and J by 0 bases, and 16 bases separated the two germline ends. Germline CDR1 SGHKS, CDR2 YYEKEE (reference sequence). The CDR3 is made up of 17 amino acids. CDR3 amino acids: CASSLAEVSPLSYEQYF. CDR3 DNA sequence: TGTGCCAGCAGCTTGGCCGAGGTTTCCCCGCTCTCCTACGAGCAGTACTTC.

The CDR3 region has the DNA TGTGCCAGCAGCTTTCAGGGCGAGCAGTACTTC. Encoded protein: CASSFQGEQYF. The rearrangement joins TRBV5-6 to TRBJ2-7, with a tentative D call TRBD1 (5 bases). CDR1 is SGHDT and CDR2 is YYEEEE in the germline V gene. The CDR3 covers 11 residues. V lost 2 bases and J lost 6, with 6 bases in between.

This sequence joins TRBV30 and TRBJ2-7, with 11 bases matching TRBD2. The CDR3 has 14 amino acids. Germline V CDR1 and CDR2: GTSNPN, SVGIG (reference sequence). V gave up 7 bases and J gave up 3 bases; unmatched junction bases: 8. Written as DNA, the CDR3 is TGTGCCTACTCCGGGACTAGCGGACTCTACGAGCAGTACTTC. Encoded protein: CAYSGTSGLYEQYF.

The V call is TRBV5-1, the J call TRBJ2-1; 10 nucleotides line up with TRBD2. The CDR3 length is 16 residues. The germline V gene has CDR1 SGHRS and CDR2 YFSETQ. After removal of 4 bases from V and 10 bases from J, the junction contained 14 bases not matched to a gene. CDR3 protein: CASSQAGTSASREQFF. For the CDR3, the DNA is TGCGCCAGCAGCCAGGCCGGGACTAGCGCCTCGAGGGAGCAGTTCTTC.

This chain joins TRBV25-1 and TRBJ2-1; 7 bases fit TRBD2. CDR3 length: 14 amino acids. CDR1 and CDR2 (germline): MGHDK, SYGVNS. With 7 bases clipped from V and 3 bases from J, the junction kept 6 bases outside the gene matches. CDR3 DNA sequence: TGTGCCAGCACCCCTGGCGGGGGCTACAATGAGCAGTTCTTC. Translating gives CASTPGGGYNEQFF.

Comment on this clone: At one end the junction does not follow the germline gene, possibly because of a read error. V usage is TRBV30 and J usage is TRBJ1-1; weak D call: TRBD1 (5 bases). The CDR3 contains 14 residues. Looked up from germline, CDR1 is GTSNPN and CDR2 is SVGIG (reference sequence). The CDR3 reads CAWRQGGMNTEAFF. In DNA, the CDR3 is TGTGCATGGAGGCAGGGTGGAATGAACACTGAAGCTTTCTTT.

In nucleotides, the CDR3 is TGTGCCAGCAATTTCGGGACAGGGGACGACGAGCAGTACTTC. Its protein product is CASNFGTGDDEQYF. The chain links TRBV7-9 to TRBJ2-7, with TRBD1 matching over 10 bases. J gave up 5 bases and V 7 bases, and 8 bases lay outside the gene matches. This CDR3 is 14 amino acids long. Germline CDR1 SEHNR, CDR2 FQNEAQ (reference sequence).

This sequence joins TRBV5-6 and TRBJ2-7; the D gene is possibly TRBD1 (5 bases). The V gene's germline CDR1 is SGHDT and CDR2 YYEEEE. The CDR3 has 12 amino acids. V was pared by 4 bases and J by 7 bases, with 12 bases between. CDR3 sequence (DNA): TGTGCCAGCAGCGATTCAGGGTGGGAGCAGTACTTC. Encoded protein: CASSDSGWEQYF. Drawing the rest from reference TRBV5-6 and TRBJ2-7, the complete variable domain is DAGVTQSPTHLIKTRGQQVTLRCSPKSGHDTVSWYQQALGQGPQFIFQYYEEEERQRGNFPDRFSGHQFPNYSSELNVNALLLGDSALYLCASSDSGWEQYFGPGTRLTVT.

This clone is a singleton in its sample. V is TRBV28 and J is TRBJ1-2; D unclear. The CDR3 is 12 residues long. Germline values: CDR1 MDHEN, CDR2 SYDVKM. V lost 5 bases to trimming and J lost 2 bases, with 6 bases between them. The CDR3 nucleotides read TGTGCCAGCAGTCCCCTAAACTATGGCTACACCTTC. This codes for CASSPLNYGYTF.

The chain uses TRBV5-1 and TRBJ2-7, with TRBD1 identical over 7 bases. From germline, CDR1 is SGHRS and CDR2 YFSETQ. This CDR3 has 11 amino acids. V shed 4 bases and J 13 bases; nucleotides not matched to a gene: 8. CDR3 DNA: TGCGCCAGCAGCATGGGACAGTTACATTACTTC. Amino acid sequence: CASSMGQLHYF. Supplemented by reference TRBV5-1 and TRBJ2-7, the full variable domain reads KAGVTQTPRYLIKTRGQQVTLSCSPISGHRSVSWYQQTPGQGLQFLFEYFSETQRNKGNFPGRFSGRQFSNSRSEMNVSTLELGDSALYLCASSMGQLHYFGPGTRLTVT.

The chain carries TRBV25-1 and TRBJ2-1; no reliable D call. Per the germline V gene, CDR1 is MGHDK and CDR2 is SYGVNS. The CDR3 contains 15 residues. Trimming took off 1 base at V and 9 bases at J, with 16 bases between the two ends. CDR3 bases: TGTGCCAGCAGTGAATTGAAAGGTCTAAGGAGTGAGCAGTTCTTC. Its translation is CASSELKGLRSEQFF.

This rearrangement joins TRBV7-9 to TRBJ2-3; a weak D match, TRBD2 (7 bases). Looked up from germline, CDR1 is SEHNR and CDR2 is FQNEAQ (reference sequence). The CDR3 has 14 amino acids. V was clipped by 7 bases and J by 3 bases, with 14 bases between them. CDR3 sequence: CASTRGGATDTQYF. CDR3 in DNA: TGTGCCAGCACCCGAGGGGGGGCAACAGATACGCAGTATTTT.

The chain uses TRBV4-1 and TRBJ1-5; D gene uncertain. Germline V gene lookup returns CDR1 MGHRA and CDR2 YSYEKL. V gave up 0 bases and J gave up 7 bases, with 10 bases separating them. The CDR3 spans 14 residues. The CDR3 nucleotides read TGCGCCAGCAGCCAAGATCGCGTGGGCCAGCCCCAGCATTTT. Its protein is CASSQDRVGQPQHF.